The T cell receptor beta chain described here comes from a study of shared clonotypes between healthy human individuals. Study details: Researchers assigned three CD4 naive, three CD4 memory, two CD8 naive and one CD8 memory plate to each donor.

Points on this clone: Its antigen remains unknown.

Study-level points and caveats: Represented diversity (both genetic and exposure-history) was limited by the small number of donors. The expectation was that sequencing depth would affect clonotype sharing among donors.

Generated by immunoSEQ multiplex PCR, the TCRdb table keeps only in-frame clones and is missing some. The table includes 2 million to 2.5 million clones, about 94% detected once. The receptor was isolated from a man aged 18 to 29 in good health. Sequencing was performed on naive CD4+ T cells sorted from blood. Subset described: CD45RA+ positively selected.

The CDR3 DNA follows: TGTGCCAGCAGCTTGTGGGCCACAGATACGCAGTATTTT. Protein sequence: CASSLWATDTQYF. The V and J genes are TRBV5-4 and TRBJ2-3; D gene unclear. Trimming stripped 1 base from V and 2 bases from J, with 5 bases between. CDR1 is SGHNT and CDR2 is YYREEE in the germline V gene (reference sequence). The CDR3 totals 13 residues.